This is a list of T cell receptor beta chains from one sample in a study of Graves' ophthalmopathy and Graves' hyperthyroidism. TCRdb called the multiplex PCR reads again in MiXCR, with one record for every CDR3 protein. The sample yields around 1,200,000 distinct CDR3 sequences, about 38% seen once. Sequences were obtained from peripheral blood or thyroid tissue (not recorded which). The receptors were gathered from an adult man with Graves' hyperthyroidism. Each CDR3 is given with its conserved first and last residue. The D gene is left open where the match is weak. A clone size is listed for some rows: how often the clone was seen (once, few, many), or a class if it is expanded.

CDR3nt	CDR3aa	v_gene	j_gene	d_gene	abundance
TGCGCCAGCAGCCCGGGGACAGGGGTAAATGGGGCCAACGTCCTGACTTTC	CASSPGTGVNGANVLTF	TRBV5-1	TRBJ2-6	TRBD1	-
TGTGCCAGCAGCTCGCGCAAGGTCGGTGGCTACACCTTC	CASSSRKVGGYTF	TRBV7-9	TRBJ1-2	-	-
TGCAGCGTTGCGGGGCTTAGCGCTAGAAGAGCATACGAGCAGTACTTC	CSVAGLSARRAYEQYF	TRBV29-1	TRBJ2-7	-	-
TGTGCCAGCAGCTATGACAGGGAAACTGAAGCTTTCTTT	CASSYDRETEAFF	TRBV7-9	TRBJ1-1	TRBD1	-
TGTGCCAGCGATATCGGAGGGCAGAACTTC	CASDIGGQNF	TRBV2	TRBJ2-7	-	-
TGTGCCAGCAGTTACTCACCCTTCTACGAGCACTACTTC	CASSYSPFYEHYF	TRBV6-5	TRBJ2-7	-	-
TGTGCCGCAGGAGTGGGGCACACCGGGGAGCTGTTTTTT	CAAGVGHTGELFF	TRBV7-8	TRBJ2-2	-	-
TGTGCCAGCAGCTTTGTCTTCCAGAGAGGACTAGCGGGAATATTTGAGACCCAGTACTTC	CASSFVFQRGLAGIFETQYF	TRBV7-2	TRBJ2-5	TRBD2	-
TGTGCCAGCAGTGCGGCAGGGAGCTCCTACAATGAGCAGTTCTTC	CASSAAGSSYNEQFF	TRBV25-1	TRBJ2-1	-	few
TGTGCCAGCAGAGTGGGACAGAGATATGGCTACACCTTC	CASRVGQRYGYTF	TRBV6-5	TRBJ1-2	TRBD1	-
TGCAGCGCTGGGACAGGGGGGACCGGGGAGCTGTTTTTT	CSAGTGGTGELFF	TRBV29-1	TRBJ2-2	TRBD1	many
TGTGCCAGTAGTATCTCGACAGGGCGTAGGTACGAGCAGTACTTC	CASSISTGRRYEQYF	TRBV19	TRBJ2-7	TRBD1	few
TGTGCCATCAGTAATCTCAGGGGGCGAAATGAAGCTTTCTTT	CAISNLRGRNEAFF	TRBV10-3	TRBJ1-1	TRBD1	-
TGCAGTGGGGCCGGGACAGGGGCTGAAGCTTTCTTT	CSGAGTGAEAFF	TRBV20-1	TRBJ1-1	TRBD1	few
TGCAGTGCCACTGCAGGGGGGGTTCGCTTAATGAACACTGAAGCTTTCTTT	CSATAGGVRLMNTEAFF	TRBV20-1	TRBJ1-1	TRBD1	-
TGTGCCAGCAGCTTATTAACTGGCTGGCAGCTTTCCTACGAGCAGTACTTC	CASSLLTGWQLSYEQYF	TRBV7-8	TRBJ2-7	-	few
TGTGCCAGCAGCTCGACTAGCAGGTACCAAGAGACCCAGTACTTC	CASSSTSRYQETQYF	TRBV7-9	TRBJ2-5	TRBD2	many